Below are 32 T cell receptor beta chains sequenced from a single sample in a study of T-cell reconstitution after alpha-beta-depleted transplantation in children. During its preparation, the TCRbeta library received unique molecular identifiers. Each CDR3 protein gets one entry after TCRdb re-called the PCR reads with MiXCR. This table holds a few hundred thousand distinct CDR3 sequences, 9.7% found once. The source was PBMCs from the stem cell graft donor, collected from the stem cell graft. The source is a human donor who donated a stem cell graft to a child with SCID.

This clonotype was seen at least ten times. The chain employs TRBV20-1 and TRBJ2-1; 11 nucleotides agree with TRBD2. CDR1 is DFQATT and CDR2 is SNEGSKA in the germline V gene (reference sequence). The length of the CDR3 is 14 residues. The V gene end was trimmed by 3 bases and the J gene end by 4 bases; junction bases not matched to a gene: 2. In DNA, the CDR3 is TGCAGTGCTAGGACTAGCGGGGAATACAATGAGCAGTTCTTC. Amino acid sequence: CSARTSGEYNEQFF.

This clonotype was seen ten or more times. V usage is TRBV6-1 and J usage is TRBJ2-3; D is possibly TRBD1 or TRBD2 (5 bases each). The CDR3 runs to 16 residues. The ends were cut back, 6 bases at V and 3 bases at J, with 19 bases in the middle. CDR1 MNHNS and CDR2 SASEGT come from the germline V gene. This CDR3 is CASRGGLSRATDTQYF. The CDR3 DNA sequence: TGTGCCAGCAGGGGCGGGTTAAGCAGGGCTACAGATACGCAGTATTTT.

This clonotype was seen at least ten times. This sequence joins TRBV6-5 and TRBJ2-6; a weak D match, TRBD2 (5 bases). In germline, CDR1 is MNHEY, CDR2 SVGAGI. The length of the CDR3 is 17 residues. Trimming pared 2 bases from V and 2 bases from J, leaving 13 bases between. The CDR3 loop reads CASSYPRREAGANVLTF. The CDR3 coding sequence is TGTGCCAGCAGTTACCCGCGTCGGGAAGCTGGGGCCAACGTCCTGACTTTC.

Ten or more counts support this clonotype. The chain couples TRBV12-3 or TRBV12-4 to TRBJ1-5; TRBD1 aligns across 11 bases. The ends lost 5 bases at V and 6 bases at J; junction bases unmatched: 6. The CDR3 has 15 amino acids. The CDR3 sequence: CASSDRDRGTQPQHF. DNA of the CDR3: TGTGCCAGCAGTGACCGGGACAGGGGGACTCAGCCCCAGCATTTT.

This clonotype was seen ten or more times. The genes are TRBV7-8 and TRBJ1-1; D is uncertain. V dropped 5 bases and J dropped 1 base, with 8 bases sitting between them. Germline CDR1 is SGHVS and CDR2 is FQNEAQ. The CDR3 is made up of 13 amino acids. The CDR3, as DNA: TGTGCCAGCAGCGCCAATAGGAACACTGAAGCTTTCTTT. Residues: CASSANRNTEAFF.

The chain uses TRBV7-9 and TRBJ2-7; maybe TRBD2 (6 bases). The CDR3 is 14 amino acids. V was trimmed by 2 bases and J by 6 bases, leaving 14 bases between them. Germline V gene lookup returns CDR1 SEHNR and CDR2 FQNEAQ (reference sequence). The CDR3 region is CASSLTEGQAEQYF. DNA of the CDR3: TGTGCCAGCAGCTTAACGGAGGGGCAGGCCGAGCAGTACTTC.

The chain employs TRBV12-3 or TRBV12-4 and TRBJ1-1; weak D call: TRBD1 (6 bases). This CDR3 contains 12 residues. Trimming stripped 6 bases from V and 11 bases from J, with 16 bases between. The CDR3 region has the DNA TGTGCCAGCAGCGCCCAGGGGCATAGCGCTTTCTTT. Protein product: CASSAQGHSAFF.

This clonotype was detected many times. The gene calls are TRBV6-5 and TRBJ2-1; D is possibly TRBD1 (6 bases). This CDR3 spans 14 amino acids. V was clipped by 1 base and J by 5 bases, with 9 bases between them. From germline, CDR1 is MNHEY and CDR2 SVGAGI. CDR3 protein: CASSYWTENNEQFF. CDR3 in DNA: TGTGCCAGCAGTTACTGGACAGAGAACAATGAGCAGTTCTTC.

In its sample, this clonotype was seen many times. The chain combines TRBV5-1 with TRBJ1-2; D is ambiguous. Trimming shortened V by 5 bases and J by 3 bases, and 11 bases separated the two germline ends. Germline V CDR1 and CDR2: SGHRS, YFSETQ. The CDR3 contains 13 residues. Here the CDR3 DNA reads TGCGCCAGCAGTCCAGACACGGACTATGGCTACACCTTC. Translating it yields CASSPDTDYGYTF.

This clonotype showed up many times. The V and J genes are TRBV2 and TRBJ2-5, with 10 bases that match TRBD2. J was trimmed by 2 bases and V by 4 bases; bases with no gene match: 10. Germline V CDR1 and CDR2: SNHLY, FYNNEI. The CDR3 length is 17 residues. CDR3 protein: CASSAPTGLAEQETQYF. In DNA form, the CDR3 reads TGTGCCAGCAGTGCCCCCACCGGACTAGCGGAACAAGAGACCCAGTACTTC.

The table lists this clonotype with a few counts. This chain links TRBV5-1 with TRBJ1-1; D is undetermined. V was clipped by 4 bases and J by 3 bases, with 13 bases between them. The germline gives CDR1 SGHRS, CDR2 YFSETQ. The CDR3 is 14 residues long. The DNA for the CDR3 is TGCGCCAGCAGCGATCCTTCCGGAGACACTGAAGCTTTCTTT. The encoded protein is CASSDPSGDTEAFF.

This chain uses TRBV4-1 with TRBJ2-7; D uncertain. Trimming cost V 0 bases and J 12 bases, with 18 bases left between them. Looked up from germline, CDR1 is MGHRA and CDR2 is YSYEKL. This CDR3 contains 14 residues. The CDR3: CASSQESGFYEVYF. In DNA form, the CDR3 reads TGCGCCAGCAGCCAAGAATCTGGGTTCTACGAGGTGTACTTC.

This clonotype was counted only a few times. This sequence joins TRBV7-2 and TRBJ2-5, with TRBD2 matching 9 bases. With 1 base clipped from V and 13 bases from J, the junction kept 7 bases outside the gene matches. The CDR3 has 13 amino acids. Germline V gene data show CDR1 as SGHTA and CDR2 as FQGNSA. The CDR3 region is CASSLGLAAARYF. The CDR3 DNA is TGTGCCAGCAGCTTAGGACTAGCGGCGGCCCGGTACTTC.

The chain has TRBV2 and TRBJ1-3, with 9 nucleotides matching TRBD1. V dropped 1 base and J dropped 7; count of bases not matched to a gene: 5. The length of the CDR3 is 15 residues. The germline CDR1 and CDR2 sequences are SNHLY and FYNNEI. The CDR3 DNA is TGTGCCAGCAGTGAAGGGGGACAGGGTGGCAACACCATATATTTT. Translated, it gives CASSEGGQGGNTIYF.

The gene calls are TRBV5-1 and TRBJ1-2, with 10 nucleotides matching TRBD1. The germline gives CDR1 SGHRS, CDR2 YFSETQ. V shed 0 bases, J shed 8 bases, and the junction held 10 bases outside the gene matches. The CDR3 totals 16 residues. The CDR3 loop reads CASSLGTGTGVEGYTF. The CDR3 DNA is TGCGCCAGCAGCTTGGGGACCGGGACAGGGGTTGAAGGCTACACCTTC. Full variable domain (rest looked up from reference TRBV5-1 and TRBJ1-2): KAGVTQTPRYLIKTRGQQVTLSCSPISGHRSVSWYQQTPGQGLQFLFEYFSETQRNKGNFPGRFSGRQFSNSRSEMNVSTLELGDSALYLCASSLGTGTGVEGYTFGSGTRLTVV.

This clonotype has more than one count but fewer than ten. The chain carries TRBV5-1 and TRBJ2-3; D is possibly TRBD1 (5 bases). Germline-derived CDR1 and CDR2 are SGHRS and YFSETQ. The CDR3 is 11 residues long. V lost 7 bases and J lost 5, with 8 bases in between. CDR3 sequence: CASRQGDTQYF. The CDR3, as DNA: TGCGCCAGCCGCCAGGGAGATACGCAGTATTTT.

This clonotype occurred many times. The rearrangement uses TRBV7-8 and TRBJ2-4; tentatively, D is TRBD1 (6 bases). Trimming cost V 1 base and J 0 bases, with 19 bases left between them. CDR1 and CDR2 from the germline V gene are SGHVS and FQNEAQ. CDR3 size: 19 residues. CDR3 coding DNA: TGTGCCAGCAGCTTAGACCCTCGGACAGACCATCTAGCCAAAAACATTCAGTACTTC. It codes for CASSLDPRTDHLAKNIQYF.

In its sample, this clonotype was seen many times. J is TRBJ1-4 and V is TRBV5-1; 9 bases fit TRBD1. Trimming took 3 bases from V and 8 from J; bases not matched to a gene: 8. Germline V gene sequence: CDR1 SGHRS, CDR2 YFSETQ. The CDR3 length is 15 residues. CDR3 sequence (DNA): TGCGCCAGCAGCTCAACAGGGGGCCCGGGGGAAAAACTGTTTTTT. It encodes CASSSTGGPGEKLFF.

V and J are TRBV7-2 and TRBJ2-7, with 8 bases that match TRBD1. V was clipped by 1 base and J by 0 bases; unmatched bases: 2. The CDR3 covers 15 residues. Germline loops: CDR1 SGHTA, CDR2 FQGNSA. The CDR3 protein is CASSLVGQASYEQYF. CDR3 nucleotide sequence: TGTGCCAGCAGCTTAGTGGGACAGGCCTCCTACGAGCAGTACTTC.

The gene calls are TRBV15 and TRBJ1-1; no reliable D call. Germline V lookup: CDR1 LNHNV, CDR2 YYDKDF (reference sequence). The CDR3 runs to 14 residues. The V end lost 5 bases, the J end lost 3 bases, and 13 bases lay between the germline ends. For the CDR3, the DNA is TGTGCCACCAGCGGTCGAGAGAGGGACACTGAAGCTTTCTTT. Its translation is CATSGRERDTEAFF.

This clonotype has a count of ten or more. The V call is TRBV20-1, the J call TRBJ1-2; no clear D gene. The V and J ends lost 3 bases and 7 bases respectively, with 12 bases between them. The CDR3 spans 12 residues. The germline CDR1 and CDR2 sequences are DFQATT and SNEGSKA (reference sequence). CDR3 in amino acids: CSASRGFGGYTF. CDR3 coding DNA: TGCAGTGCTAGTCGGGGTTTTGGTGGCTACACCTTC.

Ten or more counts support this clonotype. The chain recombines TRBV20-1 with TRBJ2-7; D possibly corresponds to TRBD2 (6 bases). CDR3 length equals 12 residues. V lost 4 bases to trimming and J lost 4 bases, with 11 bases between them. Germline V CDR1 and CDR2: DFQATT, SNEGSKA (reference sequence). The CDR3 protein is CSATGGGYEQYF. The CDR3, as DNA: TGCAGTGCTACCGGGGGTGGTTACGAGCAGTACTTC.

Worth noting for this clonotype: The CDR3 ends on some other residue instead of the conserved phenylalanine or tryptophan, so this is likely a read error. The chain is built from TRBV12-3 or TRBV12-4 and TRBJ1-5; TRBD1 matches 8 bases. V shed 7 bases and J 1 base; nucleotides not matched to a gene: 12. The CDR3 is 17 residues long. The CDR3 protein is CASTSGNRGSSNQPQHL. CDR3 DNA: TGTGCCAGCACTTCCGGAAACAGGGGGTCGAGCAATCAGCCCCAGCATCTT.

This clonotype was counted a few times. V is TRBV27 and J is TRBJ2-2; 7 bases line up with TRBD2. The CDR3 consists of 17 residues. Trimming at V came to 6 bases and at J to 0 bases, leaving 10 bases not matched to a gene. Looked up from germline, CDR1 is MNHEY and CDR2 is SMNVEV (reference sequence). The chain's CDR3 is CASSLWGGASNTGELFF. CDR3 DNA: TGTGCCAGCAGCCTCTGGGGGGGTGCCTCGAACACCGGGGAGCTGTTTTTT.

The sample holds many counts of this clonotype. For the CDR3, the DNA is TGTGCCAGCAGCCCCCGGGGACAGGGGAATGGCTACACCTTC. It encodes CASSPRGQGNGYTF. The V gene is TRBV7-2, the J gene TRBJ1-2; 10 nucleotides line up with TRBD1. V lost 5 bases, J lost 6 bases, and 6 bases stayed unmatched. Germline CDR1 and CDR2: SGHTA and FQGNSA. This CDR3 has 14 residues. The full variable domain, rest sourced from reference TRBV7-2 and TRBJ1-2, is GAGVSQSPSNKVTEKGKDVELRCDPISGHTALYWYRQSLGQGLEFLIYFQGNSAPDKSGLPSDRFSAERTGGSVSTLTIQRTQQEDSAVYLCASSPRGQGNGYTFGSGTRLTVV.

This clonotype was found many times. V and J are TRBV20-1 and TRBJ1-1, with a possible D match to TRBD1 (5 bases). Germline V gene lookup returns CDR1 DFQATT and CDR2 SNEGSKA (reference sequence). The V gene lost 6 bases and the J gene lost 0 bases, with 11 bases spanning the gap. The CDR3 spans 13 residues. CDR3 bases: TGCAGTGCAGCCAACAGGATGAACACTGAAGCTTTCTTT. Translated: CSAANRMNTEAFF.

In this sample, this clonotype turned up many times. The genes are TRBV5-1 and TRBJ1-1; a weak D match, TRBD1 (6 bases). The CDR3 totals 14 residues. V lost 4 bases to trimming and J lost 1 base, with 11 bases between them. Germline V gene lookup returns CDR1 SGHRS and CDR2 YFSETQ. The CDR3 DNA reads as TGCGCCAGCAGCCTGACAGGCCCGAACACTGAAGCTTTCTTT. This encodes CASSLTGPNTEAFF.

In the case of this clonotype: A read error is possible here, since a much larger clone lies one base away. The rearrangement joins TRBV5-1 to TRBJ2-2, with D tentatively TRBD1 (5 bases). With 1 base removed from V and 3 bases from J, the gap between germline ends came to 13 bases. Germline V gives CDR1 SGHRS, CDR2 YFSETQ. The CDR3 is 16 residues long. CDR3 bases: TGCGCCAGCAGCTTGCCCCCCCCAGGGCACACCGGGGAGCTGTTTTTT. It is translated as CASSLPPPGHTGELFF.

This clonotype was recorded many times. The chain recombines TRBV5-1 with TRBJ2-1; either TRBD1 or TRBD2 may fit D (6 bases each). V was trimmed by 4 bases and J by 0 bases, leaving 11 bases between them. This CDR3 is 15 amino acids long. Germline-derived CDR1 and CDR2 are SGHRS and YFSETQ. The DNA of the CDR3 is TGCGCCAGCAGCGGCGGGACAAGCTCCTACAATGAGCAGTTCTTC. Translating it yields CASSGGTSSYNEQFF.

This clonotype has a handful of counts. The J gene is TRBJ2-7, the V gene TRBV29-1; 11 nucleotides align to TRBD1. The germline V gene has CDR1 SQVTM and CDR2 ANQGSEA. The CDR3 covers 13 residues. Trimming took 4 bases from V and 4 from J; bases not matched to a gene: 3. CDR3 in DNA: TGCAGCGTTGCGGGGACAGGGGGATACGAGCAGTACTTC. This sequence encodes CSVAGTGGYEQYF.

This clonotype was detected many times. The chain joins TRBV20-1 to TRBJ1-1, with unresolved D. V lost 3 bases to trimming and J lost 2 bases, with 16 bases between them. This CDR3 comprises 15 residues. Germline V gene lookup returns CDR1 DFQATT and CDR2 SNEGSKA (reference sequence). The CDR3 here is CSARALGRVNTEAFF. CDR3 DNA sequence: TGCAGTGCTAGGGCTCTCGGACGGGTAAACACTGAAGCTTTCTTT.

This clonotype was recorded at least ten times. The rearrangement joins TRBV9 to TRBJ2-7; D uncertain. The CDR3 consists of 14 residues. Looked up from germline, CDR1 is SGDLS and CDR2 is YYNGEE. The germline V and J ends were trimmed by 1 base and 2 bases, with 10 bases remaining between them. In DNA, the CDR3 is TGTGCCAGCAGCGTATCCCCCGGTACCTACGAGCAGTACTTC. Protein sequence: CASSVSPGTYEQYF. Complete variable domain (other parts from reference TRBV9 and TRBJ2-7): DSGVTQTPKHLITATGQRVTLRCSPRSGDLSVYWYQQSLDQGLQFLIQYYNGEERAKGNILERFSAQQFPDLHSELNLSSLELGDSALYFCASSVSPGTYEQYFGPGTRLTVT.